This note documents a single T cell receptor beta chain sequence. It lacks a known antigen. At one boundary the junction diverges from the germline segment, which might be a read error. Library construction relied on the immunoSEQ multiplex PCR assay. For the multiplex PCR, a mixture combining 60 forward primers for TCR Vbeta segments and 13 reverse primers for TCR Jbeta segments was used. A multiplex PCR assay on genomic DNA amplified the CDR3 region of rearranged TCR beta genes. On the Illumina HiSeq System, the amplified TCR beta libraries were sequenced as 87-base-pair reads. The authors' analysis ran thus. A later analysis tallied tens of millions of unique TCR beta chains across the 700 or so repertoires, and around 12 million of those chains were shared by two or more donors. Raw reads were error-corrected and collapsed into unique sequences with a nearest-neighbor algorithm that merged closely related sequences to remove PCR and sequencing errors. Alignment of CDR3 sequences to IMGT reference sequences was used to assign V, D and J gene segments. For a sequence to be retained, a match of at least six nucleotides to both a V gene segment and a J gene segment was required. Rearrangements were called productive when the CDR3 lacked stop codons and stayed in frame with V and J; all others were non-productive. CDR3 was defined according to IMGT convention as the region running from the second conserved V-encoded cysteine to the conserved J-encoded phenylalanine. The earlier analysis of about 620 of the donors excluded sequences that lacked an unambiguous match to a single V gene segment. An earlier analysis of fewer than 750 of the donors called V segments functional above 56.7% productive rearrangements and segregating when the between-donor standard deviation exceeded 5%. A statistical classification framework was built to diagnose cytomegalovirus status from the catalog of TCR beta chain sequences. V and J gene assignment, in a later analysis, came from comparing TCR nucleotide sequences with IMGT/GENE-DB human TR gene sequences. A later analysis assigned CDR3 sequences and most-parsimonious VDJ recombination scenarios with the TCRdist pipeline. In a later analysis, every TCR beta chain was defined by the combination of its CDR3 amino acid sequence and its V-gene family, and reads without a unique V-gene family were dropped. To address suspected cross-contamination and a sequencing artifact, a later analysis removed approximately 600 highly shared, low-generation-probability nucleotide sequences. For each public chain, a later analysis derived a clonal expansion index from normalized ranks of inferred template counts within each repertoire. A later analysis computed generation probabilities with a VDJ recombination model fitted to out-of-frame rearrangements, and checked the results against IGoR. Hypergeometric tests were used in a later analysis to score TCR-TCR, TCR-HLA and TCR-CMV co-occurrence, with a repertoire-size bias correction applied to the TCR pairs. To estimate false discovery rates, a later analysis permuted the HLA or CMV assignments 20 times. In a later analysis, co-occurring TCRs were grouped with DBSCAN, and TCRdist sequence similarity was added when clustering was performed within HLA-allele-positive subsets. Co-occurrence clustering excluded repertoires with fewer than 30,000 or more than 120,000 public chains, plus five with anomalous nucleotide sharing. TCRdb carries this immuneACCESS record with in-frame sequences only. Its versions omit some clonotypes, under half of them owing to an unresolved V gene in the studies checked, with the rest unexplained. V and J calls and clone size are those listed in that table; D and trimming were worked out from the DNA. The sample table contains 200,000 or so clones; only one count was recorded for about four fifths of them. Around 0.27% of the sample comes from the top ten.

This specimen comes from a study of cytomegalovirus exposure and HLA in healthy donors (dated by TCRdb to the late 2010s). For the wider study: An earlier analysis of roughly 570 of the donors reported about 280 Gb of sequence data and 95 million to 140 million unique TCR beta sequences obtained from about 180 million T cells. An early release covering more than 500 HLA-typed donors comprised 250 to 350 gigabases of sequencing data and 65 million to 100 million unique TCR sequences. Of the roughly 410 genotyped donors, 65% to 90% were placed in the genetic ancestry cluster associated with self-reported Caucasian donors. The study aimed to test whether cataloging public T cell receptors could reveal signatures of past pathogen exposure. The study used immunosequencing to profile the T cell repertoires of more than 650 subjects and linked those repertoires to cytomegalovirus serostatus. Besides the first cohort of some 670 subjects, a separate validation cohort made up of roughly 120 different subjects was used. To predict cytomegalovirus infection status, the study brought together high-throughput TCR immunosequencing, statistical association of individual TCRs with disease status, and machine learning. A later analysis re-analyzed previously published TCR beta repertoires from 666 donors and added high-resolution HLA genotyping to study TCR occurrence patterns. Rather than using new phenotypic data, the later analysis identified candidate immune exposures from TCR beta sequences and from how often those sequences occurred across donors. In an earlier analysis of roughly 580 of the donors, high-throughput TCR beta sequencing was used to judge whether each TCR beta V gene segment behaved as functional or pseudogenic. Donor age, sex, ethnicity and CMV serostatus were collected together with the repertoire data. A later genetic analysis took genome-wide SNP genotypes for about 55% of the 666 donors and used that subset as a discovery cohort. Every discovery cohort repertoire had been produced on one sequencing platform. HLA typing included class I and class II loci at four-digit resolution. Typing coverage varied by locus: 629-630 donors for A, B, C, DRB1 and DQB1; 522 for DQA1; around 610 for DPA1; 400 to 480 for DPB1. Because of strong linkage in the cohort, roughly five DR-DQ haplotypes were treated as single units for association and clustering. Among about 400 genotyped donors of the cohort, an average of around 220,000 unique TCR beta nucleotide sequences was sequenced per donor, of which approximately 19% were non-productive.

The germline V gene encodes CDR1 SEHNR and CDR2 FQNEAQ (reference sequence). From the cysteine up to the phenylalanine, the CDR3 has a length of 13 residues. Of all the DNA, just the CDR3 is kept, 39 bases in frame from base 1. The cohort was made up of approximately 670 healthy bone marrow donors. At the time of sampling, all cohort members were nominally healthy, though unrecorded immune exposures were likely present. The donor tested CMV seronegative and was one of the 352 seronegative cohort members. Each donor provided a peripheral blood sample, and peripheral blood mononuclear cells were used for TCR beta sequencing. Genomic DNA was extracted from the blood cell samples with the Qiagen DNeasy Blood Extraction Kit. General findings and caveats noted by the study authors: A further reported finding was that TCR beta sequences accurately predicted the HLA-A and HLA-B alleles for most subjects in the first cohort. Because some donors lacked HLA typing at each locus, the association tests relied only on the typed subset. A later analysis found that HLA-associated TCR beta chains were more clonally expanded and had lower generation probabilities than equally common non-associated chains. While some public TCRs were present in many individuals, most TCR sequences turned up only very rarely across donors. Roughly uniform sequencing depth across donors was assumed in presence/absence analyses, although this assumption may not hold. At a false discovery rate of 0.05, a later analysis linked 16,000 or so TCR beta sequences to specific HLA alleles. Linkage disequilibrium might explain the correlated functional status among segregating V segments, but an unknown experimental factor could not be excluded. According to a later genetic analysis, donors in an Asian-associated ancestry cluster had fewer N-insertions in productive TCRs than the approximately 650-donor mean. According to a later analysis, parvovirus B19, influenza, CMV and Epstein-Barr virus appeared linked to several top co-occurrence clusters. The authors suggested that the approach could potentially be generalized to other disease states and immunological phenotypes. In vitro tests confirmed that a few of the cytomegalovirus-associated TCR beta chains recognize cytomegalovirus antigens. The classifier was reported to diagnose cytomegalovirus status with high specificity and sensitivity in both the original cohort and the validation cohort. In a later genetic analysis, a missense DCLRE1C variant was associated with V-gene and J-gene trimming of TCR beta chains, and the association was replicated in an independent cohort. Some IMGT-functional V segments, including TRBV6-2 and TRBV6-3, could not be distinguished by the 87-base-pair reads and were therefore excluded. Around 16 rarely observed V segments, including chromosome 9 orphons, were excluded from the earlier analysis of some 590 of the donors because counts were too low. Broadly in line with IMGT annotations, most TCR beta V segments showed up in productive rearrangements about 90% or about 30% of the time in an earlier analysis of about 500 of the donors. In a later analysis, most CMV-associated TCR beta chains were found to appear HLA-restricted, with HLA associations seemingly driven largely by CMV exposure. The only immune exposure information available for the cohort was CMV serostatus. A total of roughly 160 TCR beta chains were listed by the study as associated with cytomegalovirus. The cohort was sequenced for TCR beta chains only, and without alpha or paired-chain data the features that could be detected were limited. A cluster of highly shared sequence variants was judged likely to be a technical artifact of the sequencing pipeline. Assigning TCR associations to individual alleles was difficult when HLA alleles, especially DR and DQ, strongly co-occurred. A later analysis found that TCR association rates varied across HLA loci, with DRB1 alleles showing the most associated TCRs and HLA-C alleles the fewest.

The sample consisted of PBMCs. This TCR derives from a boy aged 10-17 years in good health and CMV-seronegative. The rearrangement combines TRBV7-9 with TRBJ1-2; the best D guess is TRBD1, with 6 bases matching. The CDR3 is CSSSLVQGHGYTF. The DNA sequence is given as TGTTCCAGCAGCTTAGTACAGGGACATGGCTACACCTTC. The reference TRBV7-9 and TRBJ1-2 proteins fill in what lies around the CDR3, so the full variable domain reads DTGVSQNPRHKITKRGQNVTFRCDPISEHNRLYWYRQTLGQGPEFLTYFQNEAQLEKSRLLSDRFSAERPKGSFSTLEIQRTEQGDSAMYLCSSSLVQGHGYTFGSGTRLTVV.